Below, 16 T cell receptor beta chains from the same sample are listed, as sequenced in a study of cytomegalovirus exposure and HLA in healthy donors. Generated by immunoSEQ multiplex PCR, the TCRdb table keeps only in-frame clones and is missing some. The data hold some 41,000 clones, with 80% to 95% observed a single time. Sequencing was done on a sample of PBMCs. These receptors all stem from a woman between 18 and 30 years old in good health and CMV-seronegative.

DNA of the CDR3: TGTGCCAGCAGCTTGCCGACAGGAACAGATACGCAGTATTTT. This encodes CASSLPTGTDTQYF. The chain uses TRBV5-4 and TRBJ2-3; tentative D call: TRBD1 (6 bases). CDR3 length: 14 amino acids. V was cut by 1 base and J by 3 bases, with 9 bases left in between. Germline CDR1 reads SGHNT; CDR2 reads YYREEE (reference sequence).

This chain uses TRBV19 with TRBJ2-7; 7 bases match TRBD1. After removal of 4 bases from V and 2 bases from J, the junction contained 5 bases not matched to a gene. The CDR3 has 14 residues. Germline CDR1 and CDR2: LNHDA and SQIVND (reference sequence). The CDR3 nucleotides read TGTGCCAGTAGTACGGGACAGATGGCCTACGAGCAGTACTTC. Its translation is CASSTGQMAYEQYF.

This clone has a handful of counts. The chain combines TRBV10-1 with TRBJ2-7, with a weak D call TRBD1 (6 bases). The V end lost 0 bases, the J end lost 1 base, and 7 bases lay between the germline ends. The CDR3 length is 14 residues. Germline values: CDR1 WNHNN, CDR2 SYGVQD (reference sequence). CDR3 bases: TGCGCCAGCAGTGAGTCGACAGGTTCCTACGAGCAGTACTTC. Translating it yields CASSESTGSYEQYF.

This clone came up once. The chain employs TRBV28 and TRBJ1-4; D is undetermined. The CDR3 runs to 16 residues. The ends were cut back, 5 bases at V and 3 bases at J, with 16 bases in the middle. CDR1 is MDHEN and CDR2 is SYDVKM in the germline V gene. The DNA for the CDR3 is TGTGCCAGCAGTCCACATATGACGGGTTCTAATGAAAAACTGTTTTTT. It specifies CASSPHMTGSNEKLFF.

CDR3 DNA: TGCGCCAGCAGCCAACCGGGACACAAATATTACAATGAGCAGTTCTTC. It yields the protein CASSQPGHKYYNEQFF. This rearrangement joins TRBV4-1 to TRBJ2-1; D is possibly TRBD1 (6 bases). Trimming removed 2 bases at V and 4 bases at J, with 15 bases between. The CDR3 has 16 amino acids. The V gene's germline CDR1 is MGHRA and CDR2 YSYEKL.

The table lists this clone with a count of one. The V and J genes are TRBV28 and TRBJ2-7, with TRBD2 matching over 12 bases. Germline trimming cut 5 bases from V and 5 bases from J; bases unmatched to any gene: 7. This CDR3 has 15 residues. From germline, CDR1 is MDHEN and CDR2 SYDVKM. The CDR3 is CASSTTSGSGNEQYF. The CDR3 DNA is TGTGCCAGCAGTACGACTAGCGGGAGCGGAAACGAGCAGTACTTC.

The chain uses TRBV13 and TRBJ2-3; D may be TRBD2 (6 bases). Per the germline V gene, CDR1 is PRHDT and CDR2 is FYEKMQ (reference sequence). V was clipped by 7 bases and J by 2 bases, with 10 bases between them. The CDR3 spans 13 residues. The CDR3, as DNA: TGTGCCAGCAAGGAGGGACTCACAGATACGCAGTATTTT. Translated, it gives CASKEGLTDTQYF.

The J gene is TRBJ1-4, the V gene TRBV6-5; D is perhaps TRBD1 (6 bases). The CDR3 contains 12 residues. Germline V gives CDR1 MNHEY, CDR2 SVGAGI. V was clipped by 5 bases and J by 8 bases, with 9 bases between them. The CDR3 loop reads CASSQQGEKLFF. The DNA of the CDR3 is TGTGCCAGCAGTCAACAGGGCGAAAAACTGTTTTTT.

The V and J genes are TRBV18 and TRBJ1-1; 9 nucleotides agree with TRBD1. V was clipped by 3 bases and J by 1 base; unmatched bases: 0. CDR1 is KGHSH, CDR2 LQKENI, per germline. The CDR3 has 14 amino acids. The CDR3 bases are TGTGCCAGCTCACCGGGACAGGGGAACACTGAAGCTTTCTTT. Translating it yields CASSPGQGNTEAFF.

The rearrangement links TRBV23-1 to TRBJ1-5, with D perhaps matching TRBD1 (6 bases). TRBV23-1 is given ORF status, its function remaining uncertain. This CDR3 has 16 amino acids. V was cut by 4 bases and J by 2 bases, with 15 bases left in between. In DNA form, the CDR3 reads TGCGCCAGCAGTCTTCAAGGGGGTAGAGGCAATCAGCCCCAGCATTTT. This gives the protein CASSLQGGRGNQPQHF.

The sample holds one count of this clone. As DNA, the CDR3 is TGTGCCAGCAGCTTTCGGGGCGGGAATGACATTCAGTACTTC. Its protein is CASSFRGGNDIQYF. The chain couples TRBV7-9 to TRBJ2-4; D might be TRBD2 (6 bases). CDR1 is SEHNR, CDR2 FQNEAQ, per germline (reference sequence). V gave up 3 bases and J gave up 8 bases, with 14 bases separating them. This CDR3 spans 14 amino acids.

This chain connects TRBV4-1 to TRBJ2-5; TRBD2 agrees at 11 bases. Trimming cost V 1 base and J 1 base; bases outside gene matches: 2. Per germline, CDR1 MGHRA and CDR2 YSYEKL. The CDR3 runs to 16 residues. In nucleotides, the CDR3 is TGCGCCAGCAGCCAAGGGACTAGCGGGTTCCAAGAGACCCAGTACTTC. Its protein product is CASSQGTSGFQETQYF.

In this sample, this clone turned up a few times. The rearrangement links TRBV6-7 to TRBJ2-7, with D perhaps TRBD1 (6 bases). TRBV6-7 is an open reading frame, and its role is uncertain. The CDR3 is 15 amino acids. The germline V and J ends were trimmed by 5 bases and 3 bases, with 17 bases remaining between them. The CDR3 DNA is TGTGCCAGCAGTCGTGGACAGCCAACGGACTACGAGCAGTACTTC. The encoded protein is CASSRGQPTDYEQYF.

V and J are TRBV6-6 and TRBJ2-1, with D possibly matching TRBD2 (6 bases). Per germline, CDR1 MNHNY and CDR2 SVGAGI (reference sequence). Trimming removed 5 bases from V and 1 base from J, with 15 bases in between. The CDR3 is 16 amino acids. DNA of the CDR3: TGTGCCAGCAGTCCCCTGCGGGATGGGTCCTACAATGAGCAGTTCTTC. Translating gives CASSPLRDGSYNEQFF.

This chain links TRBV5-6 with TRBJ2-1; no clear D gene. Trimming took 4 bases from V and 0 from J, leaving 14 bases between them. The germline V gene encodes CDR1 SGHDT and CDR2 YYEEEE. CDR3 length equals 16 residues. The CDR3 DNA reads as TGTGCCAGCAGCGTAAGACTCCAGAGCTCCTACAATGAGCAGTTCTTC. Its translation is CASSVRLQSSYNEQFF.

The genes are TRBV25-1 and TRBJ2-1; the D is unclear. The V gene lost 6 bases and the J gene lost 7 bases, with 16 bases spanning the gap. Per the germline V gene, CDR1 is MGHDK and CDR2 is SYGVNS. The CDR3 runs 14 residues. The CDR3 DNA reads as TGTGCCAGCAGCGAGGCTACCGACCTGAATGAGCAGTTCTTC. Protein sequence: CASSEATDLNEQFF. The variable domain in full, completed from reference TRBV25-1 and TRBJ2-1, reads EADIYQTPRYLVIGTGKKITLECSQTMGHDKMYWYQQDPGMELHLIHYSYGVNSTEKGDLSSESTVSRIRTEHFPLTLESARPSHTSQYLCASSEATDLNEQFFGPGTRLTVL.